This TCR beta chain emerged from a study of CD8 T cells in ankylosing spondylitis. Whole-study results and caveats: Disease-linked clones bore a CD8+ phenotype and were relatively rare in peripheral blood. Reportedly, disease-linked clones are significantly enriched in ankylosing spondylitis patients' matched synovial fluid. Blood from ankylosing spondylitis patients appeared to carry a characteristic roughly 8-variant TCR beta motif.

This clonotype was counted between two and nine times. Antigen specificity is unknown. Trimming cost V 0 bases and J 5 bases; bases outside gene matches: 8. The CDR3 consists of 17 residues. Germline V lookup: CDR1 LGHDT, CDR2 YNNKEL (reference sequence). Making the TCR beta libraries involved quantitative 5'-RACE with molecular barcodes. One entry per CDR3 protein results from TCRdb running MiXCR on the 5' RACE reads. The data contain approximately 240,000 distinct CDR3 sequences, over 9.5% of them singletons. The specimen was blood, either unsorted or a sorted T cell fraction (not recorded which). V and J are TRBV3-1 and TRBJ2-1; TRBD2 aligns across 9 bases. The receptor's source is a male donor with ankylosing spondylitis or in good health (not recorded which). Written as DNA, the CDR3 is TGTGCCAGCAGCCAAGAATTGGCGCGGGGGGGGGACAATGAGCAGTTCTTC. Translation gives CASSQELARGGDNEQFF.